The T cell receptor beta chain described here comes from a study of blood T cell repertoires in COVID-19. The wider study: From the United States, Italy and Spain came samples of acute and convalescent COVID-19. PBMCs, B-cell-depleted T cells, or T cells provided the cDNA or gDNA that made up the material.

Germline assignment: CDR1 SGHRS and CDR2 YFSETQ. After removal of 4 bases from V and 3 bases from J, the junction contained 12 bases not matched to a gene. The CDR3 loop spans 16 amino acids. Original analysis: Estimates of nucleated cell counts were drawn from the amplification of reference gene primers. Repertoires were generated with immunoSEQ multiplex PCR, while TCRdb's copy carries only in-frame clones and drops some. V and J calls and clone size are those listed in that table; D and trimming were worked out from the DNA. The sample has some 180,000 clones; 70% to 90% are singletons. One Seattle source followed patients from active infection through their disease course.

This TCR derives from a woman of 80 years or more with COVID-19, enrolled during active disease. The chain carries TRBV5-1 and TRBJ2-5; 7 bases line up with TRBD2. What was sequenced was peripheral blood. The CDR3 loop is CASSLGVSGWEETQYF. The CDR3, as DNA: TGCGCCAGCAGCCTAGGGGTTAGCGGGTGGGAAGAGACCCAGTACTTC.